What follows is one T cell receptor (beta chain) and its context. Its binding antigen is unknown. No much larger clone is present one base from it, and per-base qualities are unavailable. Collaborating institutions collected whole blood in K2EDTA tubes following their own protocols. For TCRbeta analysis, collaborators shipped samples in one of three forms: frozen whole blood, isolated PBMCs, or DNA extracted from either of those sample types. These data belong to a study of blood T cell repertoires in COVID-19 (dated by TCRdb to 2020 to 2021). General notes on the study: Samples from collaborators originated in the United States, Italy and Spain and spanned both the acute and convalescent phases of COVID-19. The prospective study material was composed of cDNA or gDNA derived from T cells, B-cell-depleted T cells, or PBMCs. Subjects who had been exposed to COVID-19, were actively infected with it, or had recovered from it provided the deeply sampled blood TCRbeta repertoires that made up the dataset. A freely available public database, intended as a resource for researchers studying the immune response to SARS-CoV-2, is where the repertoires were released. Samples came from the ongoing ImmuneRACE study (first 160 participants) plus 1,254 subjects from 6 global collaborators. Sample metadata almost always included a de-identified subject ID, COVID-19 status, age in years and sex. Where available, HLA class I and class II types were taken from metadata supplied by the sample provider and were not determined by assay-based typing.

The immunoSEQ Assay, a bias-controlled multiplex PCR, was used to amplify TCRbeta CDR3 regions from genomic DNA. As for the authors' bioinformatics: Nucleated cell counts per sample were estimated from amplification of reference gene primers within the assay. To quantify the absolute abundance of each unique TCRbeta CDR3 rearrangement, sequence reads were collapsed and filtered. For each sample, productive Simpson clonality was calculated as the square root of Simpson's diversity index across productive rearrangements. Entries here come from immuneACCESS through TCRdb and include only in-frame sequences with V and J called. Some clones fail to appear in such tables; in the studies checked, an unresolved V gene covers under half of the shortfall, and the cause of the remainder is unknown. D and trimming were read from the DNA, whereas the V and J calls and clone size are those reported in that table. In all, the sample holds roughly 65,000 clones, and more than 75% of those were seen once. Over 45% of the sample is in the top ten clones.

General conclusions and limits of the study: How much clinical and demographic metadata was included differed by source and by participant, and the metadata was provided uncurated.

The CDR1 and CDR2 encoded by the germline V gene (reference sequence) are LNHDA and SQIVND. V was cut back by 7 bases and J by 1 base, leaving a gap of 17 bases between them. Spanning cysteine to phenylalanine, the CDR3 consists of 16 amino acids. Only the CDR3 DNA stays, 48 bases, in frame from base 1. The clonotype was recovered from a human donor in a cohort sampled during active COVID-19. The chain uses TRBV19 and TRBJ1-5, with TRBD1 tentatively as D gene (5 bases match). Sequencing was carried out using peripheral blood. The CDR3 reads CASTLVWQGSNQPQHF. The DNA is as follows: TGTGCCAGTACTCTGGTTTGGCAGGGAAGCAATCAGCCCCAGCATTTT.